This T cell receptor (beta chain) emerged from a study of blood T cell repertoires in COVID-19. Study overall: Samples taken during acute and convalescent COVID-19 were collected in the United States, Italy and Spain. The analysed material was cDNA or gDNA that came from T cells, B-cell-depleted T cells, or PBMCs.

The germline CDR1 and CDR2 sequences are MNHEY and SVGEGT. The CDR3 is made up of 16 amino acids. V lost 2 bases and J 0 bases, leaving 12 bases between the germline ends. Authors' analysis steps: Cell counts per sample came from amplifying reference gene primers. Generated by immunoSEQ multiplex PCR, the TCRdb table keeps only in-frame clones and is missing some. The DNA gave D and trimming, while V, J and clone size come from that table. The table records around 380,000 clones, 70% to 85% of them present only once. The sequenced material came from peripheral blood. This clonotype was sampled from a human donor with acute or convalescent COVID-19. The donor label of this sample is uncertain. The chain is built from TRBV6-2 or TRBV6-3 and TRBJ2-3; perhaps TRBD2 as D (6 bases). The DNA of the CDR3 is TGTGCCAGCAGTTACCTTGTGACTAGGAGCACAGATACGCAGTATTTT. Translating it yields CASSYLVTRSTDTQYF.